Detailed here is one T cell receptor (beta chain). From germline, CDR1 is MNHEY and CDR2 SMNVEV (reference sequence). V lost 3 bases and J lost 11, with 7 bases in between. This CDR3 comprises 10 residues. These data belong to a study of shared T cell receptors in the human thymus. Only in-frame clones appear in the TCRdb table, and some are missing; sequencing was by immunoSEQ multiplex PCR. The sample gives 600,000 or so clones, around 87% of which show up once; 0.0094% is in the top ten. The same data also went into a second study, on human thymus T cells. That work contributes: Donors were healthy Finnish babies undergoing corrective operations for congenital heart defects. Thymic and blood repertoires seemed to show skewed V and J gene use.

Sequenced: thymocytes. This TCR derives from a boy in the first two years of life with a congenital heart defect. The J gene is TRBJ2-5, the V gene TRBV27, with D hard to call. CDR3 in DNA: TGTGCCAGCAGTTTTAAAGAGCAGTACTTC. This gives the protein CASSFKEQYF.